This TCR beta chain was sequenced in a study of Ad26.COV2.S vaccination and SARS-CoV-2 variants. As to treatment: some 20 received Ad26.COV2.S at low or high dose, single or two shots; 5 received placebo; per-sample allocation not given. Collection of samples fell on day 63 after the first vaccine or placebo injection. The germline V gene has CDR1 MDHEN and CDR2 SYDVKM. CDR3 length: 16 residues. The V end was cut by 4 bases, the J end by 4 bases, with 14 bases between. To note about this clone: Its antigen is as yet unknown.

Clones were sequenced by immunoSEQ multiplex PCR, and TCRdb holds only the in-frame ones, with some missing. The sample lists 440,000 or so clones, 90% occurring once. Study results and caveats: Among vaccine recipients, spike-specific TCR breadth exceeded that of placebo recipients. Vaccine and placebo groups showed comparable non-spike TCR breadth.

This TCR was recovered from a person between 18 and 65 years old who received the Ad26.COV2.S COVID-19 vaccine or a placebo. The source was peripheral blood, collected in a trial of Ad26.COV2.S vaccine versus placebo. J is TRBJ1-6 and V is TRBV28, with D uncertain. The CDR3 is CASSSSAGFYNSPLHF. The CDR3 DNA follows: TGTGCCAGCAGTTCGTCAGCGGGATTTTATAATTCACCCCTCCACTTT.